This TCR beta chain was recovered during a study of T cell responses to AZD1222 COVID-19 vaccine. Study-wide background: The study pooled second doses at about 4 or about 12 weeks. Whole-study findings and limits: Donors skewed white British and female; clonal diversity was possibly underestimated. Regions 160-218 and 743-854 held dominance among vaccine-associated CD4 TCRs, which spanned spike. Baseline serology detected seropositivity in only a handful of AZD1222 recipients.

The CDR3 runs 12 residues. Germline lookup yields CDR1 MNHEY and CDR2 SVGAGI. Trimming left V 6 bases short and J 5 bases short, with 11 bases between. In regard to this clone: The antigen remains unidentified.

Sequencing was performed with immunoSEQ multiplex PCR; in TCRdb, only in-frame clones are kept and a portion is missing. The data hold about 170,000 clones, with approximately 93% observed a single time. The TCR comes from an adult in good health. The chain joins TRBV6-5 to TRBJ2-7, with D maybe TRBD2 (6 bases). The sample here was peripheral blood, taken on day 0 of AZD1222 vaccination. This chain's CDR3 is CASRTPGDEQYF. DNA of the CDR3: TGTGCCAGCAGAACCCCGGGGGACGAGCAGTACTTC.